The T cell receptor beta chain described here comes from a study of regulatory T cells in long-lasting Graves disease. This clonotype was seen a few times. Library construction for TCR beta used iRepertoire HTBI primers and Arm-PCR of CDR3 regions. TCRdb re-analysed the multiplex PCR reads in MiXCR, keeping a single row per CDR3 protein. The sample yields hundreds of thousands of distinct CDR3 sequences, roughly 16% seen once. Time point denoted: newly diagnosed GD, antithyroid drugs for less than 3 months. The authors made the TCR library using RNA they extracted from PBMCs. Germline assignment: CDR1 LNHDA and CDR2 SQIVND (reference sequence). This CDR3 is 14 amino acids long. V was pared by 5 bases and J by 10 bases, with 15 bases between. The data also belong to a second study, concerning T cells in Graves' hyperthyroidism and ophthalmopathy.

The receptor comes from a woman between 25 and 40 years old with Graves disease. The J gene is TRBJ1-6, the V gene TRBV19; D remains ambiguous. The sample here was peripheral blood mononuclear cells (PBMCs), taken at new diagnosis, from a patient treated with antithyroid drugs. CDR3 sequence reads: CASSYAGQRSPLHF. The CDR3 DNA follows: TGTGCCAGTAGTTACGCAGGCCAGAGATCACCCCTCCACTTT.